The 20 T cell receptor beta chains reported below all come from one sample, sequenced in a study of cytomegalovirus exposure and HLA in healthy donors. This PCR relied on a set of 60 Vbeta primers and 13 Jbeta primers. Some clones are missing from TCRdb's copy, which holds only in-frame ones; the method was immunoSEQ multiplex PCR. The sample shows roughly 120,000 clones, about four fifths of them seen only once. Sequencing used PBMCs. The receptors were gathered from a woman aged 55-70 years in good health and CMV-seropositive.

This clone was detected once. The CDR3 spells CASSNPTGLGSPLHF. The CDR3 coding sequence is TGTGCCAGTTCTAACCCGACAGGGCTCGGTTCACCCCTCCACTTT. The chain couples TRBV6-5 to TRBJ1-6; 7 bases are shared with TRBD1. The ends lost 9 bases at V and 9 bases at J; junction bases unmatched: 14. Germline CDR1 reads MNHEY; CDR2 reads SVGAGI. CDR3 length equals 15 residues.

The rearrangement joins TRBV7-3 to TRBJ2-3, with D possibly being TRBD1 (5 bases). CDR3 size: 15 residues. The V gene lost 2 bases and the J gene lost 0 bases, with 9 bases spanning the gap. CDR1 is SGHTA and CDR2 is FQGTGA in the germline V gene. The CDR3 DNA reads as TGTGCCAGCAGCTTAGGGGCTGTTAGCACAGATACGCAGTATTTT. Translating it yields CASSLGAVSTDTQYF.

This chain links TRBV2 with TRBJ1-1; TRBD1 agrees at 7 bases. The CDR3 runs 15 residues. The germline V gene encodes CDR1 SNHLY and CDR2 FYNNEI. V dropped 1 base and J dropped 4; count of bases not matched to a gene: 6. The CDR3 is CASSEGRTGATEAFF. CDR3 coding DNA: TGTGCCAGCAGTGAAGGGCGTACAGGGGCCACTGAAGCTTTCTTT.

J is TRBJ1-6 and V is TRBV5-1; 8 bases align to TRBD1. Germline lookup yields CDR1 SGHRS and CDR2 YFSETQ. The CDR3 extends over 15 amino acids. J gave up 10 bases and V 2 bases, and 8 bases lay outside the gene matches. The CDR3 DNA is TGCGCCAGCAGCTTCGTATCAGGGGGCAAGTCACCCCTCCACTTT. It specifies CASSFVSGGKSPLHF.

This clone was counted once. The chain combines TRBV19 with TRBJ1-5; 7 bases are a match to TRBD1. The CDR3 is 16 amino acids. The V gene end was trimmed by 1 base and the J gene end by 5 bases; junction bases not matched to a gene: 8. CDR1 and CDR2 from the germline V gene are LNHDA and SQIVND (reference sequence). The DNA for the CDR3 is TGTGCCAGTAGTATAGGGAAACAGGGGCCCCATCAGCCCCAGCATTTT. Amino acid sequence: CASSIGKQGPHQPQHF. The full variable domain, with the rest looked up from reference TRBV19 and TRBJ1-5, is DGGITQSPKYLFRKEGQNVTLSCEQNLNHDAMYWYRQDPGQGLRLIYYSQIVNDFQKGDIAEGYSVSREKKESFPLTVTSAQKNPTAFYLCASSIGKQGPHQPQHFGDGTRLSIL.

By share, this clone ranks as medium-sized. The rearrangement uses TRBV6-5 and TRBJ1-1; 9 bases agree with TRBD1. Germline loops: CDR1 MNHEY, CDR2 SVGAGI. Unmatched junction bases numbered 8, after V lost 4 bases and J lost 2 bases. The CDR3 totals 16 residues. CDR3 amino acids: CASSSNPGQGNTEAFF. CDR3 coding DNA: TGTGCCAGCAGTTCTAACCCGGGACAGGGTAACACTGAAGCTTTCTTT.

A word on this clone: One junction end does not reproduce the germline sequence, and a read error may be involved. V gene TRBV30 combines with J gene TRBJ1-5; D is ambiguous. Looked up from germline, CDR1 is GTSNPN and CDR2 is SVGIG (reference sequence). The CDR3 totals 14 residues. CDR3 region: CAAGESPFYQLQHF. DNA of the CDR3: TGTGCCGCTGGAGAGTCCCCCTTCTATCAGCTCCAGCATTTT.

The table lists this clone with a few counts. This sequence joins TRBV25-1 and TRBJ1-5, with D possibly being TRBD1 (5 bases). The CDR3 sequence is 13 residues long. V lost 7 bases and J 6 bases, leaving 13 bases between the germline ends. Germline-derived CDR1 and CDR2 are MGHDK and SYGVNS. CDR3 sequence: CASIGRRGQPQHF. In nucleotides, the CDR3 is TGTGCCAGCATCGGACGGAGGGGTCAGCCCCAGCATTTT. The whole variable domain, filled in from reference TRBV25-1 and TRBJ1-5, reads EADIYQTPRYLVIGTGKKITLECSQTMGHDKMYWYQQDPGMELHLIHYSYGVNSTEKGDLSSESTVSRIRTEHFPLTLESARPSHTSQYLCASIGRRGQPQHFGDGTRLSIL.

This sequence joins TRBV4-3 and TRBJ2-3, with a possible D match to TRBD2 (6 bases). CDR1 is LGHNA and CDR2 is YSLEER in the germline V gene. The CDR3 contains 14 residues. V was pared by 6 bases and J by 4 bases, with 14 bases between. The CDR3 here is CASSRTSLADTQYF. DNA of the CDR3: TGCGCCAGCAGTCGAACTAGCCTGGCAGATACGCAGTATTTT.

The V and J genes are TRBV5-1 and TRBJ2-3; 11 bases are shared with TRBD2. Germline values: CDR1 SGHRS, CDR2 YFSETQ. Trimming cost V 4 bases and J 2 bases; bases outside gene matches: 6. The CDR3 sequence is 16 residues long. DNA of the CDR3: TGCGCCAGCAGCACTGGGACTAGCGGATACACAGATACGCAGTATTTT. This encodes CASSTGTSGYTDTQYF.

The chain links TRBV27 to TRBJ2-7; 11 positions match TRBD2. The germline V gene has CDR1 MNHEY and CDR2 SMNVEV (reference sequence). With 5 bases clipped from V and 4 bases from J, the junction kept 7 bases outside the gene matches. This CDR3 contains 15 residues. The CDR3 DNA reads TGTGCCAGCAGTCAGATAGCGGGGGGGCTGTACGAGCAGTACTTC. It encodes CASSQIAGGLYEQYF.

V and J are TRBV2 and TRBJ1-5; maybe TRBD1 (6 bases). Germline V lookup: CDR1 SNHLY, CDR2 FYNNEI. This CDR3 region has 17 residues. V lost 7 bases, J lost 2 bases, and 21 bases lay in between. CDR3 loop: CASKENREPKRNQPQHF. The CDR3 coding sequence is TGTGCCAGCAAGGAAAACAGGGAGCCCAAGCGCAATCAGCCCCAGCATTTT.

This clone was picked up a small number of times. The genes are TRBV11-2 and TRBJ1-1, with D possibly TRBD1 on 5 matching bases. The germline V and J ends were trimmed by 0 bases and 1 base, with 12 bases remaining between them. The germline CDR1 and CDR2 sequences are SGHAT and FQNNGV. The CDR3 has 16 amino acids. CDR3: CASSLEMGRRNTEAFF. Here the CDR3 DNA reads TGTGCCAGCAGCTTAGAGATGGGGCGCCGGAACACTGAAGCTTTCTTT.

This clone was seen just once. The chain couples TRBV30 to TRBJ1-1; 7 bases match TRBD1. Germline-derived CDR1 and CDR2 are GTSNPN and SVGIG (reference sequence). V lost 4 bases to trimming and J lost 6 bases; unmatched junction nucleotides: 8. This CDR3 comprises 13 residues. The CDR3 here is CAWTKGAVAEAFF. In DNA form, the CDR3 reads TGTGCCTGGACCAAGGGGGCGGTTGCTGAAGCTTTCTTT.

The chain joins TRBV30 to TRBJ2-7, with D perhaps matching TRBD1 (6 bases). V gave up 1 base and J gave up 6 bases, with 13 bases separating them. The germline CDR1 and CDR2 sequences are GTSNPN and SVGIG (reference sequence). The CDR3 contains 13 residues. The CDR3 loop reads CAWSAGQSREQYF. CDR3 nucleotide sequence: TGTGCCTGGAGTGCAGGACAGTCCCGCGAGCAGTACTTC.

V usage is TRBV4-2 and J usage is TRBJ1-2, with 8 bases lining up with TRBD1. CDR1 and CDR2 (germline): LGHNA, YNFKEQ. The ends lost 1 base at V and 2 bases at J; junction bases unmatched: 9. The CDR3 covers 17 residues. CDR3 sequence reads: CASSQATHRGDNYGYTF. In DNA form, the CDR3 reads TGTGCCAGCAGCCAAGCTACTCACAGGGGGGACAACTATGGCTACACCTTC.

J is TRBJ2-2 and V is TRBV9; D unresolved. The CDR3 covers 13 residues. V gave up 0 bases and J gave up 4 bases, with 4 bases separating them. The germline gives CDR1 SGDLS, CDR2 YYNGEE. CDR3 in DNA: TGTGCCAGCAGCGTAGGAGGCACCGGGGAGCTGTTTTTT. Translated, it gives CASSVGGTGELFF. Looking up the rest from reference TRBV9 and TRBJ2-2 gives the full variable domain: DSGVTQTPKHLITATGQRVTLRCSPRSGDLSVYWYQQSLDQGLQFLIQYYNGEERAKGNILERFSAQQFPDLHSELNLSSLELGDSALYFCASSVGGTGELFFGEGSRLTVL.

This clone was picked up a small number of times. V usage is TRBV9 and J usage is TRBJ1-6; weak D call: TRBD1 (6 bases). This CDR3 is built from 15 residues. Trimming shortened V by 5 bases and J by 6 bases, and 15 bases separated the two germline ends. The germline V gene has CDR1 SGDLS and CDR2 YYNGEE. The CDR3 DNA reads TGTGCCAGCAGTCCAGATCCGGACAGTAATTCACCCCTCCACTTT. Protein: CASSPDPDSNSPLHF.

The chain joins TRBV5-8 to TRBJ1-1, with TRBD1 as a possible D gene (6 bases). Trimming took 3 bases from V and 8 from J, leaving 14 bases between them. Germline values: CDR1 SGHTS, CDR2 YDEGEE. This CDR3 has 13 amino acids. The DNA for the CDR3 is TGTGCCAGCAGCTCCTATGAGGGGACAGAAGCTTTCTTT. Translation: CASSSYEGTEAFF.

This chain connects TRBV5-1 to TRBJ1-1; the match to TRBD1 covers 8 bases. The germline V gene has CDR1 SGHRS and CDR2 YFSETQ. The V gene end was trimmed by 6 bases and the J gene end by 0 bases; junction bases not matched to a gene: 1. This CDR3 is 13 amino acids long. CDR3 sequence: CASTGQVNTEAFF. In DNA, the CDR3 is TGCGCCAGCACGGGACAGGTGAACACTGAAGCTTTCTTT.